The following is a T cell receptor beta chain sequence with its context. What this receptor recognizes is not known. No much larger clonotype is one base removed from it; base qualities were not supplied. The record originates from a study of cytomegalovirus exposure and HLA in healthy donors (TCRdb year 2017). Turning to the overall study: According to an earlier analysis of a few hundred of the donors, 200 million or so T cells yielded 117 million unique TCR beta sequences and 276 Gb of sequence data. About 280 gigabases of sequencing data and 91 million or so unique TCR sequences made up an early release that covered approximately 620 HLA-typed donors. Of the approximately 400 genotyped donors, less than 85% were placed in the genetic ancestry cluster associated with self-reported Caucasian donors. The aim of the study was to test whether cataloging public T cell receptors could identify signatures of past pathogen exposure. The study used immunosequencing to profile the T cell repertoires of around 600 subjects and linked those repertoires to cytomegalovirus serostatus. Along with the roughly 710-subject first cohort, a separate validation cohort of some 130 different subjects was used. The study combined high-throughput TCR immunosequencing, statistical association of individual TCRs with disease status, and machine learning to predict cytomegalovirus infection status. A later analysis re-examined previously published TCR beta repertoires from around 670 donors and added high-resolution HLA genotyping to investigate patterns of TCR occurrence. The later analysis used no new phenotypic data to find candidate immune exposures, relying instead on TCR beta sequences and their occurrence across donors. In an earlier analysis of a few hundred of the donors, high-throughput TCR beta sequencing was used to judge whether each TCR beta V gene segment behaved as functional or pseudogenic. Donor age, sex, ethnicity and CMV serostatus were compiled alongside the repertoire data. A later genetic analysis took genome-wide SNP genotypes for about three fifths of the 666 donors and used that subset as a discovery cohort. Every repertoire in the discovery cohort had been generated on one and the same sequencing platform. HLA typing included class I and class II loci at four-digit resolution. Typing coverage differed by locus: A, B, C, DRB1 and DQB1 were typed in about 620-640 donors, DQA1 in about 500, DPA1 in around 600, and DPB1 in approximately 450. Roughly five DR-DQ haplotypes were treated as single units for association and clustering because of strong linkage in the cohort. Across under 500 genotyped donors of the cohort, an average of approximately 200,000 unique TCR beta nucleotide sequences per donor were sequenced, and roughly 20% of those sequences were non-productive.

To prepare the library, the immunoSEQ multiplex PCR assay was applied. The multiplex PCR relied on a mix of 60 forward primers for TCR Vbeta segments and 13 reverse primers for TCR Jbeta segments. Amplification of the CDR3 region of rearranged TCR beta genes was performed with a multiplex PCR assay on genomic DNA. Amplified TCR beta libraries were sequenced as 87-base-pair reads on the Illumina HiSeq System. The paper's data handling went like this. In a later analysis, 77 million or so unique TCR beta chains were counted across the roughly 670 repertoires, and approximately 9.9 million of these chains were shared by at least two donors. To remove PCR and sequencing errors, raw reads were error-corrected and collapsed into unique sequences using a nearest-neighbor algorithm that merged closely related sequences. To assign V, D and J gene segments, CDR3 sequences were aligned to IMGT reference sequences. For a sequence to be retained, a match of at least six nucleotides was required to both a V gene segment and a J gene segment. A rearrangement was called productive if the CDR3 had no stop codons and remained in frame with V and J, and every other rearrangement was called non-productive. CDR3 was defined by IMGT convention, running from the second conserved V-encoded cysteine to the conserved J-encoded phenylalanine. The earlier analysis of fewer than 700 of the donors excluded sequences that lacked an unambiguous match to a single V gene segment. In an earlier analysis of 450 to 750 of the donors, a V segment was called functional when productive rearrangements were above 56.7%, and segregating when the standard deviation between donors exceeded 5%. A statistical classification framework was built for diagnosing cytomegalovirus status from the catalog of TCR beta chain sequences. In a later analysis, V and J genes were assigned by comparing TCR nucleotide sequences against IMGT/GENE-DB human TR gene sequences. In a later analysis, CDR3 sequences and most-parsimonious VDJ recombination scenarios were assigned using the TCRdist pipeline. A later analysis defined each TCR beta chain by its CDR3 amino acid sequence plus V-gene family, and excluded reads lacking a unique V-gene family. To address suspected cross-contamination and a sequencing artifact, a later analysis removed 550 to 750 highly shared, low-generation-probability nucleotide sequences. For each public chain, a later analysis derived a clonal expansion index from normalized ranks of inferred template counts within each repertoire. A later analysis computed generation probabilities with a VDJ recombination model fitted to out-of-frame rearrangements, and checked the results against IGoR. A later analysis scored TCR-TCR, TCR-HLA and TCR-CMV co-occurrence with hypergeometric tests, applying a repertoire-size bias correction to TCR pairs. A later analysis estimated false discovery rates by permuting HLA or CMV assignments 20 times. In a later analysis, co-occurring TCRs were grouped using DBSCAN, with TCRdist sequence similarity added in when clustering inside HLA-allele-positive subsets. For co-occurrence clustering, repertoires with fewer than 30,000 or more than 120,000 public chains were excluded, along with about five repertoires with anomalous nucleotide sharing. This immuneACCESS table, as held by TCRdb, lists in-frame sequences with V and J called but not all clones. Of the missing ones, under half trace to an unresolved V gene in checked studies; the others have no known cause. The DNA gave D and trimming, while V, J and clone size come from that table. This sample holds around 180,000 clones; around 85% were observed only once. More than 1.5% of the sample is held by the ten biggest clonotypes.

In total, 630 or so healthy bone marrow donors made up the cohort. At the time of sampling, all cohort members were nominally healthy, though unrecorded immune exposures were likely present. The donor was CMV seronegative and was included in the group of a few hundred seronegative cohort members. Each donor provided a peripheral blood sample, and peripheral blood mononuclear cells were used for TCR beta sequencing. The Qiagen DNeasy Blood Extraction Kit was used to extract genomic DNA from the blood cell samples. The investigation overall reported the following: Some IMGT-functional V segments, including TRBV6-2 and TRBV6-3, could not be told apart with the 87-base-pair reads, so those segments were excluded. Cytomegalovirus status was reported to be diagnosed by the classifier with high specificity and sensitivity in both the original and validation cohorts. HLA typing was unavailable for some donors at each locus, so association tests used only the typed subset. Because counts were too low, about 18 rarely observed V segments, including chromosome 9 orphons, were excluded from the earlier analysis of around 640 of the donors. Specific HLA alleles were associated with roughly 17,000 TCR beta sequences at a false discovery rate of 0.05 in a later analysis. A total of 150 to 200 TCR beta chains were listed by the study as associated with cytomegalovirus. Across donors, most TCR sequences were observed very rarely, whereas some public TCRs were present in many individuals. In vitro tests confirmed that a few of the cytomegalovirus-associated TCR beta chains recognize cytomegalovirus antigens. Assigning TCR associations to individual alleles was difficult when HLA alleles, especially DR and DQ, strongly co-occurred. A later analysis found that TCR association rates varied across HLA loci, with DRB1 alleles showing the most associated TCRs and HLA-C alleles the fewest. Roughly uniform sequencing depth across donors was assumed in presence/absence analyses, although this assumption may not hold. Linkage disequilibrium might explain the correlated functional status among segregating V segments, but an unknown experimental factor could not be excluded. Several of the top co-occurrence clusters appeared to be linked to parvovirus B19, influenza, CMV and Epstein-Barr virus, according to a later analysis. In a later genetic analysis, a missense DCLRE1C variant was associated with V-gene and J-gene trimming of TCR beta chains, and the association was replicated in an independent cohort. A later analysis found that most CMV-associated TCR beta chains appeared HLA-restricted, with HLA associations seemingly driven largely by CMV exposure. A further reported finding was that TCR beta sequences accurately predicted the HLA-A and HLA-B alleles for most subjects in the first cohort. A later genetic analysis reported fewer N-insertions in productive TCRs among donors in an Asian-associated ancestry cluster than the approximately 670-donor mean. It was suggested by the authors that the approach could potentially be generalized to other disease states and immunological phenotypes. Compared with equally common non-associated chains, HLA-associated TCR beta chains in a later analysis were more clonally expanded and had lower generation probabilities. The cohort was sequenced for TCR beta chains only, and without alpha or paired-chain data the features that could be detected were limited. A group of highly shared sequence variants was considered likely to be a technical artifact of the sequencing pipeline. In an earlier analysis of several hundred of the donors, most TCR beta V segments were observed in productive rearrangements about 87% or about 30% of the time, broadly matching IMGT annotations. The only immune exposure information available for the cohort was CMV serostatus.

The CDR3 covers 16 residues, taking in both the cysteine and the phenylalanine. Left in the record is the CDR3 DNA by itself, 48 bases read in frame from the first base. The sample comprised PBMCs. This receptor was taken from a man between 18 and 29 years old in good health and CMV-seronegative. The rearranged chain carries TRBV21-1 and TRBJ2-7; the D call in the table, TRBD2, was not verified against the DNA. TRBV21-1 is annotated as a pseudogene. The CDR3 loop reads CASSKSPGTSVYEQYF. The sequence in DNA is TGTGCCAGCAGCAAATCCCCCGGGACTAGCGTCTACGAGCAGTACTTC.